The present TCR beta chain was sequenced within a study of T cell responses to AZD1222 COVID-19 vaccine. Study observations and caveats: Only five or six AZD1222 recipients were seropositive at baseline. Clonal diversity was possibly underestimated, and white British individuals and females predominated among donors. Reportedly, nearly half of unique spike TCRs recognized epitopes outside B.1.351/B.1.1.7 mutations. After two AZD1222 doses, spike-specific TCR breadth and depth rose versus day 0.

The repertoire was sequenced with immunoSEQ multiplex PCR; TCRdb's copy has only in-frame clones and lacks some. The data hold approximately 200,000 clones, with almost 95% observed a single time. Remarks on this clone: Its antigen is not known.

From germline, CDR1 is LNHDA and CDR2 SQIVND (reference sequence). This CDR3 region has 11 residues. V gave up 5 bases and J gave up 8 bases, with 9 bases separating them. This TCR came from an adult in good health. Sequenced here: peripheral blood, sampled on day 0 of AZD1222 vaccination. The chain recombines TRBV19 with TRBJ1-2; D gene uncertain. The CDR3, as DNA: TGTGCCAGTAGTCTCGCCCAAGGCTACACCTTC. This encodes CASSLAQGYTF. The whole variable domain, remainder taken from reference TRBV19 and TRBJ1-2, is DGGITQSPKYLFRKEGQNVTLSCEQNLNHDAMYWYRQDPGQGLRLIYYSQIVNDFQKGDIAEGYSVSREKKESFPLTVTSAQKNPTAFYLCASSLAQGYTFGSGTRLTVV.